These 4 T cell receptor beta chains originate from one sample sequenced in a study of CD8+ T cells in alopecia areata. Reverse transcription of extracted RNA yielded cDNA, which provided the sequencing template. Only in-frame clones appear in the TCRdb table, and some are missing; sequencing was by immunoSEQ multiplex PCR. Here the sample spans some 170,000 clones, approximately 62% being singletons. The starting material was CD4+ T cells sorted from blood, obtained at week 0. Source of these receptors: a human donor with alopecia areata.

The V call is TRBV20-1, the J call TRBJ2-1, with D uncertain. V lost 6 bases to trimming and J lost 9 bases, with 12 bases between them. This CDR3 is 11 amino acids long. Germline V CDR1 and CDR2: DFQATT, SNEGSKA (reference sequence). This CDR3 is CSAIGRFEQFF. DNA for the CDR3: TGCAGTGCCATAGGACGGTTTGAGCAGTTCTTC.

The chain employs TRBV19 and TRBJ1-2, with D perhaps TRBD1 (5 bases). Germline loops: CDR1 LNHDA, CDR2 SQIVND (reference sequence). Trimming left V 0 bases short and J 2 bases short, with 10 bases between. The CDR3 is 15 amino acids. The CDR3 protein is CASSIDRGTNYGYTF. The CDR3, as DNA: TGTGCCAGTAGTATAGACCGTGGGACCAACTATGGCTACACCTTC.

The gene calls are TRBV2 and TRBJ2-6, with unresolved D. V was shortened by 3 bases and J by 1 base, with 7 bases between the two germline ends. Germline CDR1 is SNHLY and CDR2 is FYNNEI. CDR3 length: 15 amino acids. CDR3 DNA: TGTGCCAGCAGTGATGACTTATCTGGGGCCAACGTCCTGACTTTC. Its translation: CASSDDLSGANVLTF.

Worth noting for this clone: The same CDR3 also results from other DNA sequences found in this sample. This sequence joins TRBV6-5 and TRBJ1-2, with a weak D call TRBD1 (5 bases). Germline CDR1 reads MNHEY; CDR2 reads SVGAGI. The CDR3 runs 12 residues. Deletions cut 6 bases from V and 8 bases from J, with 13 bases between. CDR3 coding DNA: TGTGCCAGCAGCGAGTCAGGGTTGGGCTACACCTTC. Translating it yields CASSESGLGYTF.